The 2 T cell receptor beta chains reported below all come from one sample, sequenced in a study of T cell repertoires in cytomegalovirus infection. Using its own MiXCR run on the reads, TCRdb lists one record per CDR3 protein. The repertoire holds a few hundred thousand distinct CDR3 sequences, with over 7.5% as singletons. The sequencing input was PBMCs. The receptors originated from a human donor in good health (CMV status not recorded). Some clones in this sample may be carry-over from other donors' samples.

This clonotype was recorded a few times. The rearrangement links TRBV6-8 to TRBJ2-7; D unclear. Trimming cost V 2 bases and J 3 bases, with 11 bases left between them. Germline V gene lookup returns CDR1 MNHGY and CDR2 SAAAGT. The CDR3 runs to 14 residues. The CDR3 coding sequence is TGTGCCAGCAGTTACCCTTCCCAATTCTACGAGCAGTACTTC. Protein sequence: CASSYPSQFYEQYF.

This clonotype was found a few times. The chain couples TRBV7-2 to TRBJ2-7, with 14 nucleotides matching TRBD2. Trimming removed 4 bases from V and 3 bases from J; junction bases left unmatched: 17. The CDR3 runs 20 residues. The germline CDR1 and CDR2 sequences are SGHTA and FQGNSA. The CDR3, as DNA: TGTGCCAGCAGCTCCCCGTGGGGGGTGGGACTAGCGGGAGACTTCTACGAGCAGTACTTC. It encodes CASSSPWGVGLAGDFYEQYF.